A selection of T cell receptor beta chains follows, all from one sample in a study of cytomegalovirus exposure and HLA in healthy donors. TCRdb's copy holds only in-frame clones and misses some; the assay was immunoSEQ multiplex PCR. The repertoire includes approximately 190,000 clones, roughly 87% of them detected once, and 0.9% to 1.2% sits in the top ten. Sequencing input: PBMCs. Receptors originate from a boy aged 2-9 years in good health and CMV-seronegative. The CDR3 runs from the conserved cysteine through the conserved F or W. Fields, in order: J gene, D gene, V gene, CDR3 length, clone size, CDR3 DNA, CDR3 protein. D genes are given only for firm matches. Clone size is given for some rows only: seen once, a few or many times, or a class if the clone is expanded.

j_gene: TRBJ2-1; d_gene: TRBD2; v_gene: TRBV7-3; len: 16; abundance: .; CDR3nt: TGTGCCAGCAGTCATACTCTAGCGGGGACCTACAATGAGCAGTTCTTC; CDR3aa: CASSHTLAGTYNEQFF
j_gene: TRBJ2-1; d_gene: TRBD2; v_gene: TRBV5-6; len: 15; abundance: .; CDR3nt: TGTGCCAGCAGCTTGTTGGCGGGAGAAGGGAATGAGCAGTTCTTC; CDR3aa: CASSLLAGEGNEQFF
j_gene: TRBJ2-2; d_gene: .; v_gene: TRBV5-1; len: 16; abundance: .; CDR3nt: TGCGCCAGCAGCTTAAGGGGGGGCCCTGACACCGGGGAGCTGTTTTTT; CDR3aa: CASSLRGGPDTGELFF
j_gene: TRBJ2-7; d_gene: TRBD1; v_gene: TRBV4-2; len: 16; abundance: .; CDR3nt: TGTGCCAGCAGCCAAGATCAAGGGGACAGCTCCTACGAGCAGTACTTC; CDR3aa: CASSQDQGDSSYEQYF
j_gene: TRBJ2-3; d_gene: TRBD1; v_gene: TRBV28; len: 15; abundance: few; CDR3nt: TGTGCCAGCAGTTCAGGACAGGGGGGTGCAGATACGCAGTATTTT; CDR3aa: CASSSGQGGADTQYF
j_gene: TRBJ1-2; d_gene: .; v_gene: TRBV6-1; len: 12; abundance: .; CDR3nt: TGTGCCAGCAGTTCGCGGGGAAAGGGCTACACCTTC; CDR3aa: CASSSRGKGYTF
j_gene: TRBJ2-7; d_gene: .; v_gene: TRBV28; len: 17; abundance: .; CDR3nt: TGTGCCAGCAGTTTATTTAGCGTTCGGGGTCCGACCTACGAGCAGTACTTC; CDR3aa: CASSLFSVRGPTYEQYF
j_gene: TRBJ1-4; d_gene: .; v_gene: TRBV4-1; len: 12; abundance: few; CDR3nt: TGCGCCAGCAGCCAAGGGGGGGAGAAACTGTTTTTT; CDR3aa: CASSQGGEKLFF
j_gene: TRBJ2-5; d_gene: TRBD2; v_gene: TRBV5-4; len: 16; abundance: .; CDR3nt: TGTGCCAGCAGCACACGGGCTAGCGGGGGGTCAGAGACCCAGTACTTC; CDR3aa: CASSTRASGGSETQYF
j_gene: TRBJ2-5; d_gene: .; v_gene: TRBV5-6; len: 16; abundance: .; CDR3nt: TGTGCCAGCAGCTTGGCCCCAGGGGTTTCGGGAGAGACCCAGTACTTC; CDR3aa: CASSLAPGVSGETQYF
j_gene: TRBJ2-2; d_gene: .; v_gene: TRBV29-1; len: 14; abundance: .; CDR3nt: TGCAGCGTTCGAAACAATACAACGACCGGGGAGCTGTTTTTT; CDR3aa: CSVRNNTTTGELFF
j_gene: TRBJ1-5; d_gene: TRBD1; v_gene: TRBV19; len: 19; abundance: .; CDR3nt: TGTGCCAGTAGTATAGAACCGGGACAGGTGACTTATAGCAATCAGCCCCAGCATTTT; CDR3aa: CASSIEPGQVTYSNQPQHF
j_gene: TRBJ1-2; d_gene: .; v_gene: TRBV28; len: 15; abundance: once; CDR3nt: TGTGCCAGCTATACTCCAGGAGGGGACGACTATGGCTACACCTTC; CDR3aa: CASYTPGGDDYGYTF
j_gene: TRBJ1-2; d_gene: TRBD1; v_gene: TRBV29-1; len: 14; abundance: few; CDR3nt: TGCAGCGTTGTCGTGGGGACAGGGATCTATGGCTACACCTTC; CDR3aa: CSVVVGTGIYGYTF
j_gene: TRBJ1-5; d_gene: .; v_gene: TRBV27; len: 15; abundance: .; CDR3nt: TGTGCCAGCAGTCCCCGGTTTCACCTGAGTCAGCCCCAGCATTTT; CDR3aa: CASSPRFHLSQPQHF